A selection of T cell receptor beta chains follows, all from one sample in a study of shared clonotypes between healthy human individuals. Assay: immunoSEQ multiplex PCR; the TCRdb copy retains only in-frame clones and omits some. Found here are more than 600,000 clones, just over 90% of them singletons; the top ten hold approximately 22%. The specimen was naive CD8+ T cells sorted from blood. The receptors shown here come from a man aged 25-45 years in good health. The CDR3 runs from the conserved cysteine through the conserved F or W. Fields, in order: V gene, D gene, J gene, clone size, CDR3 protein, CDR3 DNA. A D gene is named only where the DNA matches it firmly. Clone size is not always given. Where it is, it says once, few, many or a class for expanded clones.

TRBV7-2	-	TRBJ1-5	-	CASSFVERVSSPYQPQHF	TGTGCCAGCAGCTTTGTTGAGCGGGTATCATCCCCTTATCAGCCCCAGCATTTT
TRBV6-5	-	TRBJ1-1	once	CASTTNWNTEAFF	TGTGCCAGCACCACGAACTGGAACACTGAAGCTTTCTTT
TRBV4-1	TRBD2	TRBJ2-1	-	CASSHTASGRAYEQFF	TGCGCCAGCAGCCATACCGCTAGCGGGAGGGCCTATGAGCAGTTCTTC
TRBV7-3	-	TRBJ1-2	-	CASGDTESRGYTF	TGTGCCAGCGGAGATACAGAATCTCGTGGCTACACCTTC
TRBV15	-	TRBJ2-6	once	CATSRAGDSGANVLTF	TGTGCCACCAGCAGAGCGGGGGATTCCGGGGCCAACGTCCTGACTTTC
TRBV6-1	-	TRBJ2-2	-	CASSGAGLNTGELFF	TGTGCCAGCAGTGGGGCAGGTTTGAACACCGGGGAGCTGTTTTTT
TRBV12-2	-	TRBJ2-5	once	CASRLENGGTSDGETQYF	TGTGCAAGTCGCTTGGAGAACGGCGGGACTAGCGACGGAGAGACCCAGTACTTC
TRBV4-1	-	TRBJ2-1	-	CASSQIPGPSYNEQFF	TGCGCCAGCAGCCAAATCCCGGGACCCTCCTACAATGAGCAGTTCTTC
TRBV4-3	-	TRBJ2-7	-	CASSPGLKRSSYEQYF	TGCGCCAGCAGCCCTGGACTGAAGCGGTCCTCCTACGAGCAGTACTTC
TRBV25-1	TRBD1	TRBJ2-2	-	CAADRGTGELFF	TGTGCCGCGGACAGGGGAACCGGGGAGCTGTTTTTT
TRBV7-9	-	TRBJ2-7	-	CASSFTVGSYEQYF	TGTGCCAGCAGCTTCACCGTAGGGTCCTACGAGCAGTACTTC
TRBV2	TRBD1	TRBJ1-1	-	CASRGTGVNTEAFF	TGTGCCAGCAGAGGGACAGGAGTGAACACTGAAGCTTTCTTT
TRBV28	-	TRBJ1-4	-	CASSLGSYREKLFF	TGTGCCAGCAGTTTAGGATCTTACAGGGAAAAACTGTTTTTT
TRBV29-1	TRBD1	TRBJ1-2	-	CSAYGTGHYGYTF	TGCAGCGCCTATGGGACAGGGCACTATGGCTACACCTTC
TRBV28	-	TRBJ1-1	-	CASSALTDGSTEAFF	TGTGCCAGCAGTGCCCTGACAGACGGGAGCACTGAAGCTTTCTTT
TRBV11-2	TRBD2	TRBJ2-7	-	CASSQLGGDLYEQYF	TGTGCCAGCAGCCAACTGGGGGGGGACTTATACGAGCAGTACTTC
TRBV6-8	-	TRBJ2-7	-	CASSGTYEQYF	TGTGCCAGCAGTGGGACCTACGAGCAGTACTTC
TRBV4-3	TRBD1	TRBJ1-5	once	CASSQDRGYQPQHF	TGCGCCAGCAGCCAAGACAGGGGGTATCAGCCCCAGCATTTT
TRBV7-9	TRBD2	TRBJ2-3	once	CASSIYASGPADTQYF	TGTGCCAGCAGTATCTACGCTAGCGGGCCCGCAGATACGCAGTATTTT
TRBV6-6	TRBD1	TRBJ2-4	once	CASSSYRGAKNIQYF	TGTGCCAGCAGTTCCTACAGGGGAGCCAAAAACATTCAGTACTTC
TRBV29-1	-	TRBJ2-1	-	CSVEGNRYEQFF	TGCAGCGTTGAAGGTAACAGGTATGAGCAGTTCTTC
TRBV7-2	-	TRBJ1-1	-	CASSALGGAEAFF	TGTGCCAGCAGCGCTCTAGGTGGGGCTGAAGCTTTCTTT
TRBV28	-	TRBJ2-7	-	CASSLSTSYEQYF	TGTGCCAGCAGTTTATCAACTTCCTACGAGCAGTACTTC
TRBV7-9	-	TRBJ2-7	-	CASSLAKETYEQYF	TGTGCCAGCAGCTTAGCAAAGGAGACCTACGAGCAGTACTTC
TRBV14	-	TRBJ2-7	-	CASSQGRELYEQYF	TGTGCCAGCAGCCAGGGTAGAGAACTCTACGAGCAGTACTTC
TRBV6-6	-	TRBJ2-7	-	CASSYSDKTYEQYF	TGTGCCAGCAGTTACTCCGACAAGACCTACGAGCAGTACTTC
TRBV15	-	TRBJ2-7	-	CATSSGVTYEQYF	TGTGCCACCAGCAGTGGGGTAACCTACGAGCAGTACTTC
TRBV4-1	-	TRBJ1-1	-	CASSQGESYPEAFF	TGCGCCAGCAGCCAAGGGGAGTCCTATCCTGAAGCTTTCTTT
TRBV2	-	TRBJ2-7	-	CASSDQGRDYEQYF	TGTGCCAGCAGTGATCAGGGCAGGGACTACGAGCAGTACTTC
TRBV15	-	TRBJ1-1	-	CATSLMTEAFF	TGTGCCACCAGTTTGATGACTGAAGCTTTCTTT
TRBV7-9	TRBD1	TRBJ2-2	-	CASRRGQGAPGELFF	TGTGCCAGCAGACGTGGACAGGGGGCGCCCGGGGAGCTGTTTTTT
TRBV5-6	-	TRBJ2-1	-	CASSLGDNEQFF	TGTGCCAGCAGCCTCGGTGACAATGAGCAGTTCTTC
TRBV7-8	TRBD2	TRBJ2-3	-	CASSLGTSGRTKGDTQYF	TGTGCCAGCAGCTTAGGAACTAGCGGGAGGACTAAGGGTGATACGCAGTATTTT
TRBV28	-	TRBJ1-1	-	CASRSYESGSAEAFF	TGTGCCAGCAGGTCCTACGAGTCCGGTAGCGCTGAAGCTTTCTTT
TRBV5-6	TRBD1	TRBJ1-2	few	CASSGQGNYGYTF	TGTGCCAGCTCTGGACAGGGTAACTATGGCTACACCTTC
TRBV9	TRBD1	TRBJ2-7	-	CASSGGQGNEQYF	TGTGCCAGCAGCGGGGGACAGGGCAACGAGCAGTACTTC
TRBV11-3	-	TRBJ2-7	-	CASSSRQSEEQYF	TGTGCCAGCAGCAGCCGACAGTCCGAAGAGCAGTACTTC
TRBV7-9	TRBD2	TRBJ2-5	-	CASSLWAGEGETQYF	TGTGCCAGCAGCTTATGGGCGGGAGAGGGAGAGACCCAGTACTTC
TRBV6-5	-	TRBJ2-5	-	CASSYNSGETQYF	TGTGCCAGCAGTTACAATTCGGGGGAGACCCAGTACTTC
TRBV4-3	-	TRBJ2-1	-	CASAQRRGASYNEQFF	TGCGCCAGCGCCCAACGCAGGGGTGCTTCCTACAATGAGCAGTTCTTC
TRBV19	-	TRBJ2-7	once	CASSAGIGAYEQYF	TGTGCCAGTAGCGCAGGGATAGGGGCCTACGAGCAGTACTTC
TRBV27	-	TRBJ1-4	-	CASSPTPTDAEKLFF	TGTGCCAGCAGTCCGACCCCCACGGATGCGGAAAAACTGTTTTTT
TRBV7-9	TRBD2	TRBJ2-7	-	CASSLGLAGFYEQYF	TGTGCCAGCAGCTTAGGCCTAGCGGGATTCTACGAGCAGTACTTC
TRBV7-9	-	TRBJ2-7	-	CASSQLSEVPYSYEQYF	TGTGCCAGCAGCCAACTGTCCGAGGTGCCCTACTCCTACGAGCAGTACTTC
TRBV11-2	-	TRBJ2-7	few	CASSSDSYEQYF	TGTGCCAGCAGCTCGGACAGCTACGAGCAGTACTTC
TRBV28	-	TRBJ1-5	-	CASSFGQSPQHF	TGTGCCAGCAGTTTTGGGCAATCGCCCCAGCATTTT
TRBV2	TRBD1	TRBJ2-7	few	CASRGQGYEQYF	TGTGCCAGCAGAGGACAGGGCTACGAGCAGTACTTC
TRBV28	-	TRBJ2-5	-	CASSPTILETQYF	TGTGCCAGCAGTCCTACTATATTGGAGACCCAGTACTTC
TRBV27	-	TRBJ2-7	-	CASKSGVWEQYF	TGTGCCTCCAAATCGGGAGTTTGGGAGCAGTACTTC
TRBV19	-	TRBJ2-4	-	CASSKPAWDKNIQYF	TGTGCCAGTAGTAAGCCAGCCTGGGACAAAAACATTCAGTACTTC
TRBV6-6	-	TRBJ2-2	-	CASSGAEGAETGELFF	TGTGCCAGCAGTGGGGCGGAGGGGGCGGAAACCGGGGAGCTGTTTTTT
TRBV7-9	-	TRBJ2-5	-	CASSPPVSETQYF	TGTGCCAGCAGCCCGCCGGTATCTGAGACCCAGTACTTC
TRBV7-9	-	TRBJ2-7	-	CASSPRPYEQYF	TGTGCCAGCAGCCCTCGGCCTTACGAGCAGTACTTC
TRBV6-5	-	TRBJ2-1	-	CASSHGPNSYNEQFF	TGTGCCAGCAGCCACGGACCGAACTCCTACAATGAGCAGTTCTTC
TRBV5-1	-	TRBJ2-3	-	CASSLGGSISTDTQYF	TGCGCCAGCAGCCTTGGAGGCTCCATATCCACAGATACGCAGTATTTT
TRBV29-1	-	TRBJ1-1	-	CSVKWGSPEAFF	TGCAGCGTTAAATGGGGGTCCCCTGAAGCTTTCTTT
TRBV28	TRBD2	TRBJ2-3	-	CASSFGGRNEDTQYF	TGTGCCAGCAGTTTCGGCGGGAGGAACGAAGATACGCAGTATTTT
TRBV15	-	TRBJ1-2	-	CATSRDRGDDGYTF	TGTGCCACCAGCAGAGATCGCGGTGACGATGGCTACACCTTC
TRBV7-9	-	TRBJ2-1	-	CASSFSAFEQFF	TGTGCCAGCAGCTTTTCCGCATTCGAGCAGTTCTTC